Below, one T cell receptor beta chain is given with its context. Its antigen is undetermined. Germline V gene lookup returns CDR1 GTSNPN and CDR2 SVGIG (reference sequence). V shed 3 bases, J shed 4 bases, and the junction held 7 bases outside the gene matches. This CDR3 contains 15 residues. Specified treatment: roughly 18 received Ad26.COV2.S at low or high dose, single or two shots; about 5 received placebo; per-sample allocation not given. Sampling took place 63 days after the first vaccine or placebo injection. Immunization relied on an Ad26 vector, which expressed Wuhan-strain SARS-CoV-2 spike. The data were produced by immunoSEQ multiplex PCR, yet TCRdb's version contains in-frame clones alone and is incomplete. The table shows roughly 680,000 clones, with 89% occurring only once. The entry originates in a study of Ad26.COV2.S vaccination and SARS-CoV-2 variants. Overall study: By the intramuscular route, Ad26.COV2.S was given once, or twice 56 days apart. Whole-study results and caveats: Those who received vaccine or placebo ended up with similar non-spike TCR breadth. Ad26.COV2.S recipients had broader spike-specific TCRs (P = 0.0014).

The rearrangement links TRBV30 to TRBJ2-1; TRBD2 matches 9 bases. This sequence was found in a person aged 18-60 years who received the Ad26.COV2.S COVID-19 vaccine or a placebo. The specimen was peripheral blood, collected in a trial of Ad26.COV2.S vaccine versus placebo. The CDR3 reads CAWSPHSGRYNEQFF. The CDR3 DNA sequence: TGTGCCTGGAGCCCCCATAGCGGGAGATACAATGAGCAGTTCTTC.